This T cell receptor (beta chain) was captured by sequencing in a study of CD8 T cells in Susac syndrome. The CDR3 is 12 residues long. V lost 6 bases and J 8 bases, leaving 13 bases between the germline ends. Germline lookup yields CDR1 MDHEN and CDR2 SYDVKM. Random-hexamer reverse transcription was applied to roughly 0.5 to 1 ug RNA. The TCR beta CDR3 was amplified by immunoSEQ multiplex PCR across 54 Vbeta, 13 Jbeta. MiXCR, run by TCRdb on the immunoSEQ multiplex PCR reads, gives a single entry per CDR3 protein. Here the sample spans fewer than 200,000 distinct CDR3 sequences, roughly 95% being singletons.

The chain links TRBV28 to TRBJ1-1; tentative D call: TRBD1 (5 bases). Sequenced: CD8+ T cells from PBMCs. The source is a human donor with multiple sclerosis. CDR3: CASSPRRGEAFF. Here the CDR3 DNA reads TGTGCCAGCAGCCCACGGCGGGGGGAAGCTTTCTTT.